The 2 T cell receptor beta chains reported below all come from one sample, sequenced in a study of OX40 agonist ivuxolimab in advanced cancers. This table comes from immunoSEQ multiplex PCR, and its TCRdb copy is limited to in-frame clones, with some not included. The sample shows approximately 60,000 clones, 80% to 95% of them seen only once. Sequences were derived from CD4+ or CD8+ T cells sorted from blood, sampled in a trial of the OX40 agonist ivuxolimab. Every receptor here comes from an adult with an advanced solid tumor such as melanoma, head and neck, liver or kidney cancer.

The rearrangement links TRBV5-4 to TRBJ2-7; 9 bases line up with TRBD2. With V trimmed by 4 bases and J by 1 base, 6 bases remained unmatched. This CDR3 region has 15 residues. Germline-derived CDR1 and CDR2 are SGHNT and YYREEE (reference sequence). CDR3 DNA: TGTGCCAGCAGCGACAAGCGGGAGGCATCCTACGAGCAGTACTTC. This sequence encodes CASSDKREASYEQYF.

The rearrangement links TRBV7-3 to TRBJ2-7, with 7 nucleotides matching TRBD2. The CDR3 consists of 15 residues. From germline, CDR1 is SGHTA and CDR2 FQGTGA. The trim removed 5 bases at V and 0 bases at J, leaving 7 bases unmatched. Here the CDR3 reads CASSASGGLSYEQYF. The CDR3 nucleotides read TGTGCCAGCAGCGCCTCGGGAGGACTCTCCTACGAGCAGTACTTC. Looking up the rest from reference TRBV7-3 and TRBJ2-7 gives the full variable domain: GAGVSQTPSNKVTEKGKYVELRCDPISGHTALYWYRQSLGQGPEFLIYFQGTGAADDSGLPNDRFFAVRPEGSVSTLKIQRTERGDSAVYLCASSASGGLSYEQYFGPGTRLTVT.